This TCR beta chain emerged from a study of shared clonotypes between healthy human individuals. Study as a whole: The donors, a couple of women and a few men, were aged 18 to 49. Study-wide results and limits: The researchers took only blood, and tissue repertoires probably look different.

As concerns this clone: Its antigen is undetermined.

Germline CDR1 and CDR2: SNHLY and FYNNEI. Trimming removed 7 bases from V and 9 bases from J; junction bases left unmatched: 12. The CDR3 is 15 amino acids. Deep-level assay runs were performed. As handled by the study authors: ImmunoSEQ output lacked quality scores and full-length reads, limiting matched filtering. Generated by immunoSEQ multiplex PCR, the TCRdb table keeps only in-frame clones and is missing some. Clone size and the V and J calls come from that table; the DNA yielded D and trimming. The sample holds about 500,000 clones, 75% to 80% seen once. The J gene is TRBJ2-1, the V gene TRBV2, with 10 bases identical to TRBD2. The clonotype comes from a woman in her 40s in good health. Some clones in this sample may be carry-over from other donors' samples. The specimen was PBMCs. The DNA for the CDR3 is TGTGCCAGCACGTTACGGAGCGGGAGGGGAGGTGAGCAGTTCTTC. Protein: CASTLRSGRGGEQFF.